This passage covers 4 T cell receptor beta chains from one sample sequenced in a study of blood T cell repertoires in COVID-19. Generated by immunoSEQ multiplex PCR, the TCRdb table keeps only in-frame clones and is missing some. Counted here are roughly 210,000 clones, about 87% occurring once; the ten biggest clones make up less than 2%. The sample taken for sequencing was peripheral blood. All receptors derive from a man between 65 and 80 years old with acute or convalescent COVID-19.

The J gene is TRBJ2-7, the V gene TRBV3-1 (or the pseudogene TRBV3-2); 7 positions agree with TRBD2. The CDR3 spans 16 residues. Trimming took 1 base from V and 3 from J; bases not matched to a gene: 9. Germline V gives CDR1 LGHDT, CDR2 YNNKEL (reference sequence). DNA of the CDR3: TGTGCCAGCAGCCAAGCGCCGGGAGGCGCCCGCTACGAGCAGTACTTC. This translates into CASSQAPGGARYEQYF.

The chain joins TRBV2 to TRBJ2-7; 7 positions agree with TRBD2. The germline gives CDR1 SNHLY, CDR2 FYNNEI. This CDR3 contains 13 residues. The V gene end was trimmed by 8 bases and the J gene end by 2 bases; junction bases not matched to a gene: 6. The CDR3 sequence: CASGWGGTYEQYF. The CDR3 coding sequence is TGTGCCAGCGGATGGGGGGGAACCTACGAGCAGTACTTC.

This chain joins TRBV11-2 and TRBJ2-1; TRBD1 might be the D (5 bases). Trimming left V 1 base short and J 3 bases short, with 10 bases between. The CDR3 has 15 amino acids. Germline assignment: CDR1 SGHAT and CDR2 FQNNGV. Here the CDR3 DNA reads TGTGCCAGCAGCTTAGGCAGGGCCCGCTACAATGAGCAGTTCTTC. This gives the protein CASSLGRARYNEQFF. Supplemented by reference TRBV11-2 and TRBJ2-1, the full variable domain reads EAGVAQSPRYKIIEKRQSVAFWCNPISGHATLYWYQQILGQGPKLLIQFQNNGVVDDSQLPKDRFSAERLKGVDSTLKIQPAKLEDSAVYLCASSLGRARYNEQFFGPGTRLTVL.

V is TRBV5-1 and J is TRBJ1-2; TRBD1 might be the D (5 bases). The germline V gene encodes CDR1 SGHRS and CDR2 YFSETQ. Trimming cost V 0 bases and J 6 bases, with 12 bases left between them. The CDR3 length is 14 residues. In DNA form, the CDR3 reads TGCGCCAGCAGCTTGGTCCCAGGGTTGAATGGCTACACCTTC. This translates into CASSLVPGLNGYTF.